This T cell receptor beta chain comes out of a study of graft-versus-host responses after intestinal transplantation. Study at large: Multivisceral, liver-intestinal, or isolated intestinal grafts were transplanted into recipients. After anti-thymocyte globulin induction, recipients took tacrolimus and steroids for 2 to 3 years.

Concerning this clone: Its antigen is unknown.

Per the germline V gene, CDR1 is SGHRS and CDR2 is YFSETQ. The CDR3 runs 16 residues. V was clipped by 4 bases and J by 0 bases; unmatched bases: 9. TCRdb's table, derived via immunoSEQ multiplex PCR, lists solely in-frame clones and lacks some. The sample contains nearly 95,000 clones, about 93% of which appear only once. The chain recombines TRBV5-1 with TRBJ1-1; 7 bases are shared with TRBD1. The sequence derives from a human donor who received an intestinal transplant. Sequenced material: unstimulated CD8+ T cells sorted from spleen or lymph node cells, taken before intestinal transplant. The CDR3 coding sequence is TGCGCCAGCAGCGAAACCGGGACAGACATGAACACTGAAGCTTTCTTT. Encoded protein: CASSETGTDMNTEAFF. The variable domain in full, completed from reference TRBV5-1 and TRBJ1-1, reads KAGVTQTPRYLIKTRGQQVTLSCSPISGHRSVSWYQQTPGQGLQFLFEYFSETQRNKGNFPGRFSGRQFSNSRSEMNVSTLELGDSALYLCASSETGTDMNTEAFFGQGTRLTVV.